A single sample gave rise to the 13 T cell receptor beta chains below, sequenced in a study of blood T cells in healthy people across ages. Alongside a J-beta primer mix, a sample-barcoded 5' primer served in a second PCR lasting about 6 to 12 cycles. TCRdb re-called the 5' RACE reads with MiXCR, one entry per CDR3 protein. The data show roughly 900,000 distinct CDR3 sequences, 29% seen once. Material: blood. These receptor sequences come from a woman of 80 years or more in good health.

This clonotype was seen at least ten times. The chain joins TRBV3-1 to TRBJ1-6, with D possibly being TRBD1 (5 bases). Germline V lookup: CDR1 LGHDT, CDR2 YNNKEL (reference sequence). The CDR3 extends over 14 amino acids. Trimming removed 5 bases from V and 7 bases from J, with 12 bases in between. Here the CDR3 reads CASSGGRGNSPLHF. DNA of the CDR3: TGTGCCAGCAGCGGAGGGAGGGGCAATTCACCCCTCCACTTT.

The rearrangement uses TRBV4-1 and TRBJ2-5; a weak D match, TRBD2 (5 bases). The CDR3 is 16 residues long. Looked up from germline, CDR1 is MGHRA and CDR2 is YSYEKL. V shed 0 bases and J shed 5 bases, with 16 bases lying between them. CDR3 sequence: CASSQESTGLAETQYF. The CDR3 DNA follows: TGCGCCAGCAGCCAAGAGTCTACGGGATTAGCGGAGACCCAGTACTTC.

There are a few counts of this clonotype. This rearrangement joins TRBV5-4 to TRBJ2-3; 8 bases match TRBD2. V shed 4 bases, J shed 2 bases, and the junction held 6 bases outside the gene matches. This CDR3 contains 15 residues. Germline CDR1 reads SGHNT; CDR2 reads YYREEE (reference sequence). As DNA, the CDR3 is TGTGCCAGCAGCCCCACTAGCGGAATCACAGATACGCAGTATTTT. Protein sequence: CASSPTSGITDTQYF.

The rearrangement uses TRBV3-1 and TRBJ2-1; possibly TRBD1 for D (6 bases). Per germline, CDR1 LGHDT and CDR2 YNNKEL (reference sequence). This CDR3 is built from 12 residues. The ends were cut back, 6 bases at V and 10 bases at J, with 13 bases in the middle. The CDR3: CASRLTGLEQFF. In nucleotides, the CDR3 is TGTGCCAGCAGACTTACAGGGTTAGAGCAGTTCTTC.

The chain uses TRBV20-1 and TRBJ2-7; TRBD2 matches at 9 bases. Germline V CDR1 and CDR2: DFQATT, SNEGSKA (reference sequence). The V and J ends lost 5 bases and 1 base, in that order; junction bases with no gene match: 6. The CDR3 sequence is 14 residues long. CDR3 DNA: TGCAGTGCTGGGGGAGCGGGGGGTTCCTACGAGCAGTACTTC. Its protein product is CSAGGAGGSYEQYF.

Turning to this clonotype: An end of the junction differs from the germline gene, which may be a read error. This sequence joins TRBV4-1 and TRBJ2-5; 8 bases align to TRBD1. The CDR3 is 15 residues long. Germline CDR1 and CDR2: MGHRA and YSYEKL. CDR3 bases: TGCACCAGCAGTCAAGAACGGGACAGGCGGGAGACCCAGTACTTC. Translated: CTSSQERDRRETQYF.

This clonotype was recorded at least ten times. CDR3 sequence reads: CASSSEGNLYSPLHF. The CDR3, as DNA: TGTGCCAGCAGCTCCGAGGGGAACCTCTATTCACCCCTCCACTTT. The chain recombines TRBV7-2 with TRBJ1-6; possible D gene TRBD1, 5 bases. With 4 bases removed from V and 8 bases from J, the gap between germline ends came to 15 bases. CDR1 SGHTA and CDR2 FQGNSA come from the germline V gene. This CDR3 is built from 15 residues.

This clonotype was observed a few times. This rearrangement joins TRBV29-1 to TRBJ1-1; D unclear. V gave up 7 bases and J gave up 7 bases, with 13 bases separating them. This CDR3 contains 11 residues. The germline V gene encodes CDR1 SQVTM and CDR2 ANQGSEA. The CDR3 sequence is CSARTLDEAFF. CDR3 coding DNA: TGCAGCGCCCGGACCTTAGATGAAGCTTTCTTT.

The V and J genes are TRBV7-2 and TRBJ2-7; 9 nucleotides agree with TRBD1. CDR3 length: 12 amino acids. V dropped 4 bases and J dropped 12; count of bases not matched to a gene: 7. Germline V gives CDR1 SGHTA, CDR2 FQGNSA. Written as DNA, the CDR3 is TGTGCCAGCAGCTATGGACAGGGGCGGTGGTACTTC. Its protein is CASSYGQGRWYF.

Concerning this clonotype itself: A read error may be the cause here, since a much bigger clone is one base away. The chain is built from TRBV12-3 or TRBV12-4 and TRBJ2-7, with TRBD2 matching over 15 bases. The CDR3 sequence is 14 residues long. CDR3 amino acids: CAGRGTSGGIEQYF. In DNA, the CDR3 is TGTGCAGGCCGAGGGACTAGCGGGGGGATCGAGCAGTACTTC.

This clonotype was seen at least ten times. The rearrangement uses TRBV7-2 and TRBJ2-5; 7 nucleotides agree with TRBD2. CDR1 is SGHTA and CDR2 is FQGNSA in the germline V gene. CDR3 length: 15 amino acids. V gave up 1 base and J gave up 2 bases; unmatched junction bases: 4. Here the CDR3 DNA reads TGTGCCAGCAGCTTAGGGGGACTACAACAAGAGACCCAGTACTTC. It specifies CASSLGGLQQETQYF.

Ten or more counts support this clonotype. This chain uses TRBV5-1 with TRBJ2-7, with D perhaps given as TRBD1 or TRBD2 (5 bases each). The CDR3 is 14 amino acids. The V end was cut by 4 bases, the J end by 1 base, with 12 bases between. CDR1 and CDR2 (germline): SGHRS, YFSETQ. CDR3 amino acids: CASSPGTESYEQYF. The CDR3 DNA sequence: TGCGCCAGCAGCCCCGGGACGGAATCCTACGAGCAGTACTTC. The whole variable domain, remainder taken from reference TRBV5-1 and TRBJ2-7, is KAGVTQTPRYLIKTRGQQVTLSCSPISGHRSVSWYQQTPGQGLQFLFEYFSETQRNKGNFPGRFSGRQFSNSRSEMNVSTLELGDSALYLCASSPGTESYEQYFGPGTRLTVT.

The chain joins TRBV27 to TRBJ2-7; TRBD2 matches at 10 bases. V shed 1 base, J shed 9 bases, and the junction held 12 bases outside the gene matches. CDR3 length: 16 residues. The germline CDR1 and CDR2 sequences are MNHEY and SMNVEV (reference sequence). Here the CDR3 reads CASSLYEGVGTSVQYF. Here the CDR3 DNA reads TGTGCCAGCAGTTTATATGAGGGGGTCGGGACTAGCGTGCAGTACTTC.